Sequencing of this T cell receptor beta chain was carried out in a study of OX40 agonist ivuxolimab in advanced cancers. Study-wide context: Patients received intravenous ivuxolimab every 2 weeks at 0.01 to 10 mg/kg. One hepatocellular carcinoma and two cutaneous melanoma patients partially responded. Study-level findings and limits: Those patients achieving a partial response at 0.1-3.0 mg/kg showed among the lowest clonal expansion.

The data were produced by immunoSEQ multiplex PCR, yet TCRdb's version contains in-frame clones alone and is incomplete. The sample lists 100,000 or so clones, less than 95% occurring once. From germline, CDR1 is SEHNR and CDR2 FQNEAQ (reference sequence). The ends lost 6 bases at V and 3 bases at J; junction bases unmatched: 13. CDR3 length: 16 amino acids. A remark on this clone: What it binds is not known.

Material: CD4+ or CD8+ T cells sorted from blood, obtained in a trial of the OX40 agonist ivuxolimab. J is TRBJ2-5 and V is TRBV7-9; TRBD2 matches at 7 bases. The receptor comes from an adult with an advanced solid tumor such as melanoma, head and neck, liver or kidney cancer. CDR3 nucleotide sequence: TGTGCCAGCAGTCCAGACCCGGGGGGATCGAAAGAGACCCAGTACTTC. Protein: CASSPDPGGSKETQYF.